This T cell receptor (beta chain) was documented in a study of OX40 agonist ivuxolimab in advanced cancers. Study details: Ivuxolimab, an agonistic anti-OX40 (CD134) antibody, was given to patients. The dose-escalation cohort had hepatocellular carcinoma, melanoma, renal cell or head and neck cancer. Findings and limits, study-wide: Expanded peripheral T-cell antigen specificity went undetermined.

Method: immunoSEQ multiplex PCR; TCRdb's copy keeps in-frame clones and lacks some. This sample carries tens of thousands of clones, 70% to 90% of them seen once, and the ten largest clones take 0.4% to 0.65%. The CDR3 is 15 residues long. CDR1 is LGHNT, CDR2 FRNRAP, per germline. The V end was cut by 1 base, the J end by 8 bases, with 17 bases between. A word on this clone: Its specificity is not known.

The sequencing used CD4+ or CD8+ T cells sorted from blood, collected in a trial of the OX40 agonist ivuxolimab. The sequence derives from an adult with an advanced solid tumor such as melanoma, head and neck, liver or kidney cancer. This chain links TRBV12-5 with TRBJ1-2; D remains ambiguous. The CDR3 protein is CASGLGPLGVLGYTF. CDR3 coding DNA: TGTGCTAGTGGTTTGGGGCCGCTTGGAGTGTTGGGCTACACCTTC.